The 13 T cell receptor beta chains below come from one sample, sequenced in a study of control samples from healthy donors and cancer patients. The data were produced by immunoSEQ multiplex PCR, yet TCRdb's version contains in-frame clones alone and is incomplete. The table records roughly 79,000 clones, 84% of them present only once. The source material was blood. The source of these receptors is a man aged 50 to 60 in good health.

This chain links TRBV7-6 with TRBJ1-6; TRBD1 might be the D (6 bases). Germline CDR1 SGHVS, CDR2 FNYEAQ. V lost 1 base and J 0 bases, leaving 10 bases between the germline ends. CDR3 length: 17 residues. The CDR3: CASSLGGARSYNSPLHF. The CDR3 coding sequence is TGTGCCAGCAGCTTAGGGGGGGCCCGCTCCTATAATTCACCCCTCCACTTT.

The V and J genes are TRBV5-1 and TRBJ1-4; the D is unclear. This CDR3 has 14 residues. The germline V and J ends were trimmed by 3 bases and 0 bases, with 6 bases remaining between them. From germline, CDR1 is SGHRS and CDR2 YFSETQ. CDR3 coding DNA: TGCGCCAGCAGCTCACTAGCAACTAATGAAAAACTGTTTTTT. It specifies CASSSLATNEKLFF.

The rearrangement links TRBV7-9 to TRBJ2-7; possibly TRBD2 for D (5 bases). Trimming left V 6 bases short and J 4 bases short, with 10 bases between. This CDR3 comprises 12 residues. Germline CDR1 is SEHNR and CDR2 is FQNEAQ (reference sequence). The CDR3 DNA sequence: TGTGCCAGCAGTTCGAGGGAGTACGAGCAGTACTTC. Translated: CASSSREYEQYF.

This chain links TRBV11-2 with TRBJ1-4, with TRBD1 as a possible D gene (5 bases). The CDR3 extends over 15 amino acids. Germline CDR1 and CDR2: SGHAT and FQNNGV. V lost 4 bases, J lost 7 bases, and 16 bases lay in between. In nucleotides, the CDR3 is TGTGCCAGCAGCTCCCTAGGGGTATTAGGTGAAAAACTGTTTTTT. This translates into CASSSLGVLGEKLFF.

This clone was detected only a few times. V usage is TRBV7-6 and J usage is TRBJ2-2; maybe TRBD2 (6 bases). This CDR3 is 16 amino acids long. The V end lost 4 bases, the J end lost 4 bases, and 16 bases lay between the germline ends. Germline loops: CDR1 SGHVS, CDR2 FNYEAQ. DNA of the CDR3: TGTGCCAGCAGCTCCGGGGACTCGGGGGTCACCGGGGAGCTGTTTTTT. It yields the protein CASSSGDSGVTGELFF.

This chain connects TRBV4-1 to TRBJ1-6; no firm D call. This CDR3 has 16 residues. The germline V and J ends were trimmed by 0 bases and 4 bases, with 10 bases remaining between them. From germline, CDR1 is MGHRA and CDR2 YSYEKL. CDR3 residues: CASSQDSSYYNSPLHF. CDR3 nucleotide sequence: TGCGCCAGCAGCCAAGATAGTTCGTATTATAATTCACCCCTCCACTTT.

The chain is built from TRBV30 and TRBJ2-5; no definite D call. V dropped 2 bases and J dropped 2 bases, with 6 bases sitting between them. The germline V gene encodes CDR1 GTSNPN and CDR2 SVGIG (reference sequence). The CDR3 runs 12 residues. CDR3 coding DNA: TGTGCCTGGAGTAAGGCACAAGAGACCCAGTACTTC. Translating it yields CAWSKAQETQYF. The variable domain in full, completed from reference TRBV30 and TRBJ2-5, reads SQTIHQWPATLVQPVGSPLSLECTVEGTSNPNLYWYRQAAGRGLQLLFYSVGIGQISSEVPQNLSASRPQDRQFILSSKKLLLSDSGFYLCAWSKAQETQYFGPGTRLLVL.

The chain has TRBV19 and TRBJ2-3; D remains ambiguous. The CDR3 sequence is 13 residues long. V was shortened by 2 bases and J by 4 bases, with 7 bases between the two germline ends. Looked up from germline, CDR1 is LNHDA and CDR2 is SQIVND (reference sequence). CDR3 protein: CASSIYWSDTQYF. For the CDR3, the DNA is TGTGCCAGTAGTATATACTGGTCAGATACGCAGTATTTT.

This clone was observed a few times. For the CDR3, the DNA is TGTGCCAGCAGTTCCCTTTCGGGGACACCCTACGAGCAGTACTTC. Amino acids: CASSSLSGTPYEQYF. V gene TRBV27 combines with J gene TRBJ2-7; weak D call: TRBD1 (6 bases). CDR1 and CDR2 from the germline V gene are MNHEY and SMNVEV (reference sequence). Trimming cost V 4 bases and J 2 bases, with 15 bases left between them. This CDR3 has 15 amino acids.

The CDR3 region is CASSFGPMWGYTF. The CDR3 coding sequence is TGTGCCAGCAGTTTTGGGCCGATGTGGGGCTACACCTTC. V gene TRBV12-3 or TRBV12-4 combines with J gene TRBJ1-2; D unclear. The V gene lost 3 bases and the J gene lost 8 bases, with 13 bases spanning the gap. The CDR3 contains 13 residues.

This clone was seen a handful of times. This CDR3 is CASSGTPSSGGYTF. CDR3 DNA: TGTGCCAGTAGCGGGACACCCTCAAGCGGGGGCTACACCTTC. The chain joins TRBV19 to TRBJ1-2, with D possibly matching TRBD1 (6 bases). Per the germline V gene, CDR1 is LNHDA and CDR2 is SQIVND (reference sequence). With 6 bases removed from V and 8 bases from J, the gap between germline ends came to 19 bases. This CDR3 comprises 14 residues.

J is TRBJ1-1 and V is TRBV6-5; TRBD1 matches at 9 bases. The trim removed 6 bases at V and 7 bases at J, leaving 6 bases unmatched. Germline-derived CDR1 and CDR2 are MNHEY and SVGAGI. The CDR3 covers 13 residues. CDR3 in DNA: TGTGCCAGCAGCCAGGGACAGGGAGGTGAAGCTTTCTTT. Protein product: CASSQGQGGEAFF.

V gene TRBV15 combines with J gene TRBJ2-2; D is uncertain. CDR1 is LNHNV and CDR2 is YYDKDF in the germline V gene (reference sequence). The CDR3 is made up of 15 amino acids. The V end lost 1 base, the J end lost 5 bases, and 11 bases lay between the germline ends. In nucleotides, the CDR3 is TGTGCCACCAGCAGAGGGGGTTGGGTGACCGGGGAGCTGTTTTTT. Translated: CATSRGGWVTGELFF.